This entry concerns a single T cell receptor beta chain. Its specificity is not known. Healthy donors had no documented immune events, such as infections, while sampled. Per the germline V gene, CDR1 is MDHEN and CDR2 is SYDVKM. The CDR3 has 14 amino acids. The V gene lost 2 bases and the J gene lost 4 bases, with 9 bases spanning the gap. Measured with immunoSEQ multiplex PCR; TCRdb has only the in-frame clones, and not every one. The repertoire includes some 77,000 clones, 70% to 90% of them detected once, and around a fifth sits in the top ten. This record belongs to a study of identifying expanded T cells in peripheral blood. Study observations and caveats: Differentially abundant clones: about 1.2 between replicates, 15 to 17 at two to three weeks, approximately 19 at four.

The gene calls are TRBV28 and TRBJ1-3, with D possibly TRBD1 on 6 matching bases. Source material: blood. This receptor was identified in a person between 18 and 69 years old in good health. The CDR3 nucleotides read TGTGCCAGCAGTTTAACAGGGAGGGGAAACACCATATATTTT. Residues: CASSLTGRGNTIYF. The whole variable domain, remainder taken from reference TRBV28 and TRBJ1-3, is DVKVTQSSRYLVKRTGEKVFLECVQDMDHENMFWYRQDPGLGLRLIYFSYDVKMKEKGDIPEGYSVSREKKERFSLILESASTNQTSMYLCASSLTGRGNTIYFGEGSWLTVV.